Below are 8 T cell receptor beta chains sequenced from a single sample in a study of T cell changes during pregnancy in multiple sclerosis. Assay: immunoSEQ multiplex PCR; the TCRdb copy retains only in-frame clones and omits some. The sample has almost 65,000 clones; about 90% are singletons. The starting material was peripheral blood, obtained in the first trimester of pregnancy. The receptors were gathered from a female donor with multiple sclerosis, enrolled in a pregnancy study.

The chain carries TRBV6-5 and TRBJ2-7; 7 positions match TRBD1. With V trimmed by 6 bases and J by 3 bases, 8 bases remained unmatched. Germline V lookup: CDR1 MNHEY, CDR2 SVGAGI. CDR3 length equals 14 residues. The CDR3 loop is CASSSGTEVYEQYF. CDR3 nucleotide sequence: TGTGCCAGCAGCTCCGGGACAGAGGTCTACGAGCAGTACTTC.

CDR3 protein: CASSLGRERNEQFF. CDR3 DNA sequence: TGCGCCAGCTCCTTAGGGCGGGAGCGAAATGAGCAGTTCTTC. The chain recombines TRBV4-3 with TRBJ2-1; 7 positions match TRBD2. There are 14 residues in the CDR3. Germline values: CDR1 LGHNA, CDR2 YSLEER. Trimming at V came to 8 bases and at J to 7 bases, leaving 11 bases not matched to a gene.

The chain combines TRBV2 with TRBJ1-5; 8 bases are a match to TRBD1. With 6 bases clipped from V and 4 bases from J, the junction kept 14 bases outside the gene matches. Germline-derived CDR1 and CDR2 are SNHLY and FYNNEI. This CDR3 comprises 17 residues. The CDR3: CASRPGMTGVLNQPQHF. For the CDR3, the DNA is TGTGCCAGCAGGCCGGGAATGACAGGGGTCCTTAATCAGCCCCAGCATTTT.

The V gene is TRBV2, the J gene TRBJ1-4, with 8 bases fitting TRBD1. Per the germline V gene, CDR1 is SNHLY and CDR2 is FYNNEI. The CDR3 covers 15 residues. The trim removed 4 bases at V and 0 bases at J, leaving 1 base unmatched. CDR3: CASSGTGTTNEKLFF. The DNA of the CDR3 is TGTGCCAGCAGTGGGACAGGGACAACTAATGAAAAACTGTTTTTT.

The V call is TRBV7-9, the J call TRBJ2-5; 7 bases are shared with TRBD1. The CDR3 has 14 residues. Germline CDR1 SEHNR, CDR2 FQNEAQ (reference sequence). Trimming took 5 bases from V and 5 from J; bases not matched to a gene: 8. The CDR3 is CASSPTGMRETQYF. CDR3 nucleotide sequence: TGTGCCAGCAGCCCGACAGGGATGAGGGAGACCCAGTACTTC. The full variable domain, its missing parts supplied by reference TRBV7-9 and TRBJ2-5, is DTGVSQNPRHKITKRGQNVTFRCDPISEHNRLYWYRQTLGQGPEFLTYFQNEAQLEKSRLLSDRFSAERPKGSFSTLEIQRTEQGDSAMYLCASSPTGMRETQYFGPGTRLLVL.

CDR3 region: CASSPGTGGYGNTIYF. DNA of the CDR3: TGTGCCAGCAGTCCGGGGACAGGGGGCTATGGAAACACCATATATTTT. The chain couples TRBV6-6 to TRBJ1-3; 12 bases match TRBD1. Germline assignment: CDR1 MNHNY and CDR2 SVGAGI (reference sequence). With 5 bases clipped from V and 3 bases from J, the junction kept 5 bases outside the gene matches. The length of the CDR3 is 16 residues.

The CDR3 loop is CASSFHRGRGTGELFF. DNA of the CDR3: TGTGCCAGCAGCTTTCACAGGGGGCGAGGCACCGGGGAGCTGTTTTTT. The V call is TRBV21-1, the J call TRBJ2-2; the D call TRBD1 from the table was never checked on the DNA. TRBV21-1 has pseudogene status. There are 16 residues in the CDR3.

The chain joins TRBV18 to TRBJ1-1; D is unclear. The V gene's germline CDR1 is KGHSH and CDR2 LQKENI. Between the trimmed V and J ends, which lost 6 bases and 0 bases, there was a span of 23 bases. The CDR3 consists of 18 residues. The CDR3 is CASSQDELTLAVNTEAFF. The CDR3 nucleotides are TGTGCCAGCTCTCAAGACGAACTGACCCTCGCGGTGAACACTGAAGCTTTCTTT.